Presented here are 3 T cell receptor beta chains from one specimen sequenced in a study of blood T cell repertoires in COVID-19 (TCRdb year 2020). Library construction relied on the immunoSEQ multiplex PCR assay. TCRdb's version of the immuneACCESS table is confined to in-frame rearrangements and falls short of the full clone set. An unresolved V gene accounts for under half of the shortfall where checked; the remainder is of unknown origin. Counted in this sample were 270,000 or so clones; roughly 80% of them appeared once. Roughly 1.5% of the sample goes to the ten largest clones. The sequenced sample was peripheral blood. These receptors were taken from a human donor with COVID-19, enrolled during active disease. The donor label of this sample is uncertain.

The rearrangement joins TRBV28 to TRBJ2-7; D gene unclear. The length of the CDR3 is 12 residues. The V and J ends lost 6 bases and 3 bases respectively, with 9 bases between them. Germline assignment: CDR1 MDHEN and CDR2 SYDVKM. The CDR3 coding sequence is TGTGCCAGCAGCCCGGAGATCTACGAGCAGTACTTC. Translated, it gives CASSPEIYEQYF.

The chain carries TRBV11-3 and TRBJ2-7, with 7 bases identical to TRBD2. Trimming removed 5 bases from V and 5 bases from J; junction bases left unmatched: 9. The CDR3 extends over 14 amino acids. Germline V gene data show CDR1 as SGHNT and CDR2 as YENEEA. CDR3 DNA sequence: TGTGCCAGCAGCACTGGGACTACCCTCGACGAGCAGTACTTC. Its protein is CASSTGTTLDEQYF. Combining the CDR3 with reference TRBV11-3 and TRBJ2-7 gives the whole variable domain EAGVVQSPRYKIIEKKQPVAFWCNPISGHNTLYWYLQNLGQGPELLIRYENEEAVDDSQLPKDRFSAERLKGVDSTLKIQPAELGDSAVYLCASSTGTTLDEQYFGPGTRLTVT.

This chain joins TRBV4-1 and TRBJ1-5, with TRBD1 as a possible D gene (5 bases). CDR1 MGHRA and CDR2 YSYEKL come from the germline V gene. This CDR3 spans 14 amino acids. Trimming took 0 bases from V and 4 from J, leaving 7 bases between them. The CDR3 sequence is CASSQDGGNQPQHF. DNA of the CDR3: TGCGCCAGCAGCCAAGATGGGGGGAATCAGCCCCAGCATTTT.